A single sample gave rise to the 18 T cell receptor beta chains below, sequenced in a study of response to subunit inactivated influenza vaccine (dated by TCRdb to between 2018 and 2020). Library construction relied on RT-PCR. For sequencing, an Illumina HiSeq 2500 was employed. TCRdb trimmed the raw reads at Q25, called clones with MiXCR and kept productive beta chains. Rows are combined by CDR3 protein, so each entry shows the most common genes and DNA. A total of more than 600,000 distinct CDR3 sequences appear in this sample, roughly 20% of them only once. The ten largest clones add up to about a tenth of the sample. This specimen consisted of PBMCs from blood, obtained about 5 days after vaccination. Source of these receptors: a man between 45 and 60 years old who received an inactivated influenza vaccine. Donor details come from another sample of the same person, matched by shared clones.

V usage is TRBV6-2 or TRBV6-3 and J usage is TRBJ1-1; D remains unclear. This CDR3 region has 13 residues. Germline CDR1 is MNHEY and CDR2 is SVGEGT. Trimming shortened V by 6 bases and J by 7 bases, and 15 bases separated the two germline ends. CDR3 sequence reads: CASSVLRRSEAFF. CDR3 in DNA: TGTGCCAGCAGCGTCCTCCGAAGAAGTGAAGCTTTCTTT.

This chain connects TRBV20-1 to TRBJ2-5, with D unresolved. Germline CDR1 is DFQATT and CDR2 is SNEGSKA (reference sequence). V lost 3 bases to trimming and J lost 0 bases, with 2 bases between them. CDR3 length equals 11 residues. CDR3 nucleotides: TGCAGTGCTAGTAACCAAGAGACCCAGTACTTC. Translated: CSASNQETQYF.

This clonotype was recorded a few times. The chain joins TRBV4-2 to TRBJ2-1; D ambiguous. Germline assignment: CDR1 LGHNA and CDR2 YNFKEQ. This CDR3 has 16 residues. V gave up 0 bases and J gave up 1 base, with 10 bases separating them. The CDR3 coding sequence is TGTGCCAGCAGCCAAGAAGGGTTCGGGTCCTACAATGAGCAGTTCTTC. Translating gives CASSQEGFGSYNEQFF.

The gene calls are TRBV9 and TRBJ2-3; D is uncertain. This CDR3 has 14 amino acids. Germline values: CDR1 SGDLS, CDR2 YYNGEE. V was clipped by 0 bases and J by 1 base, with 6 bases between them. CDR3 nucleotides: TGTGCCAGCAGCGTAGAACCAGGCACAGATACGCAGTATTTT. It codes for CASSVEPGTDTQYF.

This rearrangement joins TRBV12-3 or TRBV12-4 to TRBJ1-2, with D perhaps matching TRBD1 (5 bases). The CDR3 is 14 amino acids. Trimming removed 2 bases from V and 3 bases from J, with 10 bases in between. The CDR3 is CASSLIQGHYGYTF. The CDR3, as DNA: TGTGCCAGCAGTTTAATCCAGGGCCACTATGGCTACACCTTC.

The chain recombines TRBV20-1 with TRBJ2-6; D unclear. The germline V gene encodes CDR1 DFQATT and CDR2 SNEGSKA (reference sequence). There are 15 residues in the CDR3. V lost 1 base to trimming and J lost 2 bases, with 9 bases between them. The CDR3 DNA follows: TGCAGTGCTAGAGTTTTCCGGGCTGGGGCCAACGTCCTGACTTTC. It is translated as CSARVFRAGANVLTF.

This chain uses TRBV7-9 with TRBJ1-6; 7 bases line up with TRBD1. The germline gives CDR1 SEHNR, CDR2 FQNEAQ (reference sequence). Losses at the gene ends were 1 base for V and 11 bases for J; bases not matched to a gene: 8. The CDR3 sequence is 15 residues long. The CDR3 nucleotides read TGTGCCAGCAGCTTAGAAGGCCAGGGGGGAACACCCCTCCACTTT. This codes for CASSLEGQGGTPLHF. Based on the CDR3 plus reference TRBV7-9 and TRBJ1-6, the full variable domain is DTGVSQNPRHKITKRGQNVTFRCDPISEHNRLYWYRQTLGQGPEFLTYFQNEAQLEKSRLLSDRFSAERPKGSFSTLEIQRTEQGDSAMYLCASSLEGQGGTPLHFGNGTRLTVT.

This rearrangement joins TRBV30 to TRBJ1-3, with D uncertain. CDR1 and CDR2 from the germline V gene are GTSNPN and SVGIG (reference sequence). Trimming took off 4 bases at V and 0 bases at J, with 10 bases between the two ends. The CDR3 spans 14 residues. CDR3 region: CAWTSRLSGNTIYF. As DNA, the CDR3 is TGTGCCTGGACCTCACGCCTCTCTGGAAACACCATATATTTT. Combining the CDR3 with reference TRBV30 and TRBJ1-3 gives the whole variable domain SQTIHQWPATLVQPVGSPLSLECTVEGTSNPNLYWYRQAAGRGLQLLFYSVGIGQISSEVPQNLSASRPQDRQFILSSKKLLLSDSGFYLCAWTSRLSGNTIYFGEGSWLTVV.

V usage is TRBV5-1 and J usage is TRBJ2-7, with D unresolved. Germline V lookup: CDR1 SGHRS, CDR2 YFSETQ. Trimming shortened V by 4 bases and J by 4 bases, and 15 bases separated the two germline ends. This CDR3 is built from 14 residues. CDR3 sequence: CASSPAAARYEQYF. The DNA of the CDR3 is TGCGCCAGCAGCCCCGCGGCAGCGAGGTACGAGCAGTACTTC.

This clonotype has more than one count but fewer than ten. The gene calls are TRBV28 and TRBJ1-3; 7 nucleotides agree with TRBD1. J gave up 4 bases and V 2 bases, and 8 bases lay outside the gene matches. CDR3 length: 16 amino acids. The germline V gene encodes CDR1 MDHEN and CDR2 SYDVKM. The CDR3 DNA follows: TGTGCCAGCAGTTTAAAAGACAGGGCTCCCGGAAACACCATATATTTT. This translates into CASSLKDRAPGNTIYF.

The chain couples TRBV7-6 to TRBJ2-7; 7 nucleotides align to TRBD2. Germline CDR1 is SGHVS and CDR2 is FNYEAQ. With 0 bases clipped from V and 5 bases from J, the junction kept 4 bases outside the gene matches. CDR3 length: 14 amino acids. The CDR3 protein is CASSLAAGVDEQYF. Written as DNA, the CDR3 is TGTGCCAGCAGCTTAGCCGCGGGGGTGGACGAGCAGTACTTC. The full variable domain, with the rest looked up from reference TRBV7-6 and TRBJ2-7, is GAGVSQSPRYKVTKRGQDVALRCDPISGHVSLYWYRQALGQGPEFLTYFNYEAQQDKSGLPNDRFSAERPEGSISTLTIQRTEQRDSAMYRCASSLAAGVDEQYFGPGTRLTVT.

The chain links TRBV9 to TRBJ2-6; perhaps TRBD1 as D (6 bases). V was clipped by 0 bases and J by 5 bases, with 9 bases between them. The CDR3 extends over 15 amino acids. Germline lookup yields CDR1 SGDLS and CDR2 YYNGEE. CDR3 sequence (DNA): TGTGCCAGCAGCGTAGGCCAGGGGAGGGCCAACGTCCTGACTTTC. Amino acid sequence: CASSVGQGRANVLTF.

The chain links TRBV7-2 to TRBJ1-5; no clear D gene. The CDR3 spans 13 residues. Between the trimmed V and J ends, which lost 5 bases and 2 bases, there was a span of 7 bases. The germline CDR1 and CDR2 sequences are SGHTA and FQGNSA. CDR3: CASSNGGNQPQHF. The CDR3 nucleotides read TGTGCCAGCAGCAACGGCGGCAATCAGCCCCAGCATTTT.

The V and J genes are TRBV6-5 and TRBJ2-3; 9 bases are shared with TRBD1. The junction had 10 bases not matched to a gene; V was cut back by 4 bases and J by 2 bases. Germline V gives CDR1 MNHEY, CDR2 SVGAGI. This CDR3 spans 17 amino acids. As DNA, the CDR3 is TGTGCCAGCAGTTTTCAGGGGGGGGACAGGGCCACAGATACGCAGTATTTT. This sequence encodes CASSFQGGDRATDTQYF.

The sample holds a few counts of this clonotype. This chain uses TRBV20-1 with TRBJ2-1, with a possible D match to TRBD2 (5 bases). Deletions cut 6 bases from V and 1 base from J, with 19 bases between. The CDR3 is 16 amino acids. Germline-derived CDR1 and CDR2 are DFQATT and SNEGSKA (reference sequence). In nucleotides, the CDR3 is TGCAGTGCCATCCGCCCTACGGGGTCTTCCTACAATGAGCAGTTCTTC. Amino acids: CSAIRPTGSSYNEQFF.

The V call is TRBV10-2, the J call TRBJ2-7, with 10 bases that match TRBD1. The germline gives CDR1 WSHSY, CDR2 SAAADI. Unmatched junction bases numbered 9, after V lost 3 bases and J lost 7 bases. The CDR3 is 15 amino acids. The CDR3 sequence is CASSDSGTGAREQYF. CDR3 sequence (DNA): TGCGCCAGCAGTGACTCCGGGACAGGGGCTAGGGAGCAGTACTTC.

This clonotype was observed a few times. The rearrangement joins TRBV20-1 to TRBJ2-3; 10 bases agree with TRBD2. CDR3 size: 15 residues. Looked up from germline, CDR1 is DFQATT and CDR2 is SNEGSKA (reference sequence). The junction had 7 bases not matched to a gene; V was cut back by 4 bases and J by 3 bases. The CDR3 DNA reads TGCAGTGCTACCCTAGCGGGGGTCGGAACAGATACGCAGTATTTT. This encodes CSATLAGVGTDTQYF.

There are a few counts of this clonotype. The chain uses TRBV10-3 and TRBJ1-2; 7 bases map to TRBD1. Trimming removed 8 bases from V and 4 bases from J; junction bases left unmatched: 7. The germline CDR1 and CDR2 sequences are ENHRY and SYGVKD. This CDR3 has 13 amino acids. CDR3 sequence: CAIEDREFYGYTF. The CDR3 region has the DNA TGTGCCATCGAAGACAGGGAGTTCTATGGCTACACCTTC.